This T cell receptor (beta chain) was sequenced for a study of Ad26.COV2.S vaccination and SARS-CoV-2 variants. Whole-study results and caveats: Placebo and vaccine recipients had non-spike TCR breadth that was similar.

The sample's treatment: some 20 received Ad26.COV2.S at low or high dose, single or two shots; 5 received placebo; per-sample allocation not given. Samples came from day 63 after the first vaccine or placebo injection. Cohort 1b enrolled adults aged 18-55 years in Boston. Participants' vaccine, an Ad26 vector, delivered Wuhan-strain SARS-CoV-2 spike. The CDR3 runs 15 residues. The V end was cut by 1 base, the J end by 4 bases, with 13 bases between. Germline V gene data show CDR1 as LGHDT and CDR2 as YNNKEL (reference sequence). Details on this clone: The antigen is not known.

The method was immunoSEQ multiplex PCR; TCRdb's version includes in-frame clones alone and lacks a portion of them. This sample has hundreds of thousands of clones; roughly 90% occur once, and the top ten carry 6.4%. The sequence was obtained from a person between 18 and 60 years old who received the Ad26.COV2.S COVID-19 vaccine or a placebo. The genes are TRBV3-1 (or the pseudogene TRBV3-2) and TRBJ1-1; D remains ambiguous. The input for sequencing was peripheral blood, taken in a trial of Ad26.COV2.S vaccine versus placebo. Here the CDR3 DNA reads TGTGCCAGCAGCCAAGTTCTAACGGTTCCCACTGAAGCTTTCTTT. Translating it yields CASSQVLTVPTEAFF.